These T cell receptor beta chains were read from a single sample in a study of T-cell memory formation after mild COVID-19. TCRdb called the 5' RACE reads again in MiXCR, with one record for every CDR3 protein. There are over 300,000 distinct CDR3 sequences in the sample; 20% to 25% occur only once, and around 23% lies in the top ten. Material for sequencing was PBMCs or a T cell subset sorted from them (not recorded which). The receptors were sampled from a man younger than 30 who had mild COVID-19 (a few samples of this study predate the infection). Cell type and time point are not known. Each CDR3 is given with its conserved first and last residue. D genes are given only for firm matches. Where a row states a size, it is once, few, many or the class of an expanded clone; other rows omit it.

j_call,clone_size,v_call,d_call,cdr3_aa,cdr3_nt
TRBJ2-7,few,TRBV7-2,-,CASSPQGLGEQYF,TGTGCCAGCAGCCCTCAGGGGCTGGGTGAGCAGTACTTC
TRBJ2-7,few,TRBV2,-,CASSEAFAYEQYF,TGTGCCAGCAGTGAAGCCTTCGCCTACGAGCAGTACTTC
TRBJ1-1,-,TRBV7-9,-,CASRLDATTAFF,TGTGCCAGCAGACTGGACGCTACGACGGCTTTCTTT
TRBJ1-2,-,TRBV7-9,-,CASSEVVQGHYGYTF,TGTGCCAGCAGCGAGGTCGTTCAGGGACACTATGGCTACACCTTC
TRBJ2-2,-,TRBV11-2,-,CASSGYRSGELFF,TGTGCCAGCAGCGGATATCGATCCGGGGAGCTGTTTTTT
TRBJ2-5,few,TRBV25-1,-,CASSASGGPTKGTQYF,TGTGCCAGCAGTGCGTCCGGGGGACCAACTAAGGGGACCCAGTACTTC
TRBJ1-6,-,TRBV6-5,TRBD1,CASSYFQGEVSPLHF,TGTGCCAGCAGTTACTTCCAGGGGGAGGTTTCACCCCTCCACTTT
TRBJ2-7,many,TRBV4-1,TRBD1,CASSPGQGNEQYF,TGCGCCAGCAGCCCTGGACAGGGGAACGAGCAGTACTTC
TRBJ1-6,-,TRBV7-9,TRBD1,CASSSEVRGTSPLHF,TGTGCCAGCAGCTCAGAGGTCAGGGGGACTTCACCCCTCCACTTT
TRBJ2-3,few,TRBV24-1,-,CATSKSADTQYF,TGTGCCACCAGTAAGAGCGCAGATACGCAGTATTTT
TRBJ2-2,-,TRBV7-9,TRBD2,CASSSLAGAVNTGELFF,TGTGCCAGCAGCTCACTAGCGGGGGCCGTAAACACCGGGGAGCTGTTTTTT
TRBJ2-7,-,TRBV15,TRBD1,CATSRGRDRTHEQYF,TGTGCCACCAGCAGAGGCCGGGACAGGACCCACGAGCAGTACTTC
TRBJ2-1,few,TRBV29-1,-,CSVGTGEGNEQFF,TGCAGCGTGGGGACCGGAGAAGGCAATGAGCAGTTCTTC
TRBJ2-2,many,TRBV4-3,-,CASSQDSRRGNTGELFF,TGCGCCAGCAGCCAAGACTCTCGGCGGGGTAACACCGGGGAGCTGTTTTTT
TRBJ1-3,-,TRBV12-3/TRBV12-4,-,CASSTGRGNTIYF,TGTGCCAGCAGTACAGGACGGGGAAACACCATATATTTT
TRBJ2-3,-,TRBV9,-,CASSVRGGAGDTQYF,TGTGCCAGCAGCGTAAGAGGGGGGGCGGGAGATACGCAGTATTTT
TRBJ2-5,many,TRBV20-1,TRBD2,CSASGQRGGKWENQETQYF,TGCAGTGCTAGCGGCCAGCGGGGGGGCAAATGGGAAAACCAAGAGACCCAGTACTTC
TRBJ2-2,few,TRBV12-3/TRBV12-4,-,CASSGQSGELFF,TGTGCCAGCAGCGGTCAGTCCGGGGAGCTGTTTTTT
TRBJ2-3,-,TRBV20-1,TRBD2,CSARDLGGTDTQYF,TGCAGTGCTAGAGATCTCGGGGGGACAGATACGCAGTATTTT
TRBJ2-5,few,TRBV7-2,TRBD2,CASSLEAGEETQYF,TGTGCCAGCAGCTTAGAAGCGGGGGAGGAGACCCAGTACTTC
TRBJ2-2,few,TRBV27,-,CASKDRRYTGELFF,TGTGCCAGCAAAGACAGAAGATACACCGGGGAGCTGTTTTTT
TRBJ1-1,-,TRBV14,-,CASSQDHAAGEAFF,TGTGCCAGCAGCCAAGATCATGCGGCAGGGGAAGCTTTCTTT
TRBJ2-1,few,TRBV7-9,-,CASNPPEGLGNEQFF,TGTGCCAGCAACCCTCCTGAGGGGCTGGGGAATGAGCAGTTCTTC
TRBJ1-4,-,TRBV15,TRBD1,CATSRHRGRSANEKLFF,TGTGCCACCAGCCGCCACAGGGGGAGGTCAGCTAATGAAAAACTGTTTTTT